The 29 T cell receptor beta chains below were found in one sample sequenced in a study of blood T cell repertoires in COVID-19. This table comes from immunoSEQ multiplex PCR, and its TCRdb copy is limited to in-frame clones, with some not included. The sample has about 180,000 clones, around 86% seen once; the top ten hold approximately 0.62%. The source material was peripheral blood. These receptors were collected from a man in his fifties or sixties with COVID-19, enrolled during active disease.

The rearrangement links TRBV6-5 to TRBJ2-3; maybe TRBD1 (6 bases). The germline CDR1 and CDR2 sequences are MNHEY and SVGAGI. V was pared by 4 bases and J by 0 bases, with 11 bases between. The CDR3 is 15 amino acids. The CDR3 is CASSLGHSSTDTQYF. CDR3 DNA sequence: TGTGCCAGCAGTTTGGGACACTCTAGCACAGATACGCAGTATTTT.

This clone was observed a few times. This chain joins TRBV28 and TRBJ1-2, with D uncertain. V was clipped by 3 bases and J by 8 bases, with 10 bases between them. This CDR3 region has 12 residues. Looked up from germline, CDR1 is MDHEN and CDR2 is SYDVKM. CDR3 coding DNA: TGTGCCAGCAGTTTCTCATACAAGGGCTACACCTTC. This codes for CASSFSYKGYTF.

This clone was found once. V is TRBV28 and J is TRBJ2-4; perhaps TRBD2 as D (5 bases). The CDR3 consists of 16 residues. V lost 2 bases to trimming and J lost 0 bases, with 11 bases between them. CDR1 MDHEN and CDR2 SYDVKM come from the germline V gene. In nucleotides, the CDR3 is TGTGCCAGCAGTTTAGCCGACGGACTAGCCAAAAACATTCAGTACTTC. This encodes CASSLADGLAKNIQYF.

The chain employs TRBV2 and TRBJ2-5; D is unresolved. The CDR3 has 12 residues. The germline V gene encodes CDR1 SNHLY and CDR2 FYNNEI. Trimming cost V 5 bases and J 9 bases, with 13 bases left between them. CDR3 loop: CASSSEIYSQYF. CDR3 in DNA: TGTGCCAGCAGTTCGGAGATTTACTCCCAGTACTTC.

This chain connects TRBV6-5 to TRBJ1-1; D is undetermined. This CDR3 has 13 residues. V shed 8 bases and J shed 0 bases, with 10 bases lying between them. From germline, CDR1 is MNHEY and CDR2 SVGAGI. The CDR3 sequence is CASCSYMNTEAFF. In DNA form, the CDR3 reads TGTGCCAGCTGCAGTTACATGAACACTGAAGCTTTCTTT.

The rearrangement links TRBV18 to TRBJ2-5; TRBD1 matches 9 bases. The germline CDR1 and CDR2 sequences are KGHSH and LQKENI. V was clipped by 3 bases and J by 2 bases; unmatched bases: 4. This CDR3 has 15 amino acids. The CDR3 sequence is CASSPGQGLQETQYF. The CDR3 DNA reads as TGTGCCAGCTCACCGGGACAGGGTTTGCAAGAGACCCAGTACTTC.

This chain connects TRBV7-2 to TRBJ1-6, with 8 bases aligning to TRBD1. Trimming cost V 0 bases and J 9 bases; bases outside gene matches: 7. The CDR3 is 16 amino acids. In germline, CDR1 is SGHTA, CDR2 FQGNSA. DNA for the CDR3: TGTGCCAGCAGCTTAGCGCTTGGACAGGGTGTTTCACCCCTCCACTTT. This sequence encodes CASSLALGQGVSPLHF.

In its sample, this clone was seen a few times. The gene calls are TRBV7-2 and TRBJ2-6; possibly TRBD1 for D (6 bases). V lost 5 bases and J lost 0, with 11 bases in between. The CDR3 is 16 amino acids. Germline CDR1 SGHTA, CDR2 FQGNSA. The CDR3 loop reads CASSQDRTSGANVLTF. For the CDR3, the DNA is TGTGCCAGCAGCCAGGACAGAACCTCTGGGGCCAACGTCCTGACTTTC.

The V gene is TRBV2, the J gene TRBJ2-4, with D possibly matching TRBD2 (6 bases). Between the trimmed V and J ends, which lost 5 bases and 2 bases, there was a span of 13 bases. The germline CDR1 and CDR2 sequences are SNHLY and FYNNEI. The CDR3 runs 15 residues. CDR3 residues: CASSPPGVPKNIQYF. CDR3 nucleotides: TGTGCCAGCAGTCCCCCGGGGGTTCCCAAAAACATTCAGTACTTC.

The CDR3 region is CASSYLLRRGQPYEQYF. The CDR3 region has the DNA TGTGCCAGCAGTTACTTGCTCCGTAGGGGACAACCCTACGAGCAGTACTTC. This chain links TRBV6-7 with TRBJ2-7, with D maybe TRBD1 (6 bases). TRBV6-7 falls under the ORF class, with uncertain function. The CDR3 contains 17 residues. V was trimmed by 1 base and J by 2 bases, leaving 18 bases between them.

The chain has TRBV29-1 and TRBJ1-1, with 7 bases identical to TRBD1. The CDR3 is made up of 16 amino acids. V gave up 3 bases and J gave up 5 bases; unmatched junction bases: 15. The germline gives CDR1 SQVTM, CDR2 ANQGSEA. DNA for the CDR3: TGCAGCGTTGAGGGAAAGGGGGCCGGGAGAGAGACTGAAGCTTTCTTT. This encodes CSVEGKGAGRETEAFF.

The gene calls are TRBV15 and TRBJ2-2; weak D call: TRBD1 (5 bases). Germline V CDR1 and CDR2: LNHNV, YYDKDF (reference sequence). V was shortened by 0 bases and J by 5 bases, with 10 bases between the two germline ends. The CDR3 is 15 amino acids. Here the CDR3 DNA reads TGTGCCACCAGCAGAGAAAGCAGGGAAACCGGGGAGCTGTTTTTT. Its protein is CATSRESRETGELFF.

The chain links TRBV7-9 to TRBJ2-3, with 8 bases lining up with TRBD2. The CDR3 consists of 18 residues. CDR1 is SEHNR, CDR2 FQNEAQ, per germline (reference sequence). V was pared by 0 bases and J by 2 bases, with 10 bases of the junction left unmatched. CDR3 bases: TGTGCCAGCAGCTTAGCGCTCGCTAGCGGGTACCCCACAGATACGCAGTATTTT. Residues: CASSLALASGYPTDTQYF.

In nucleotides, the CDR3 is TGTGCCAGCAGTTCACAAACCATGAACACTGAAGCTTTCTTT. Protein sequence: CASSSQTMNTEAFF. The gene calls are TRBV27 and TRBJ1-1; D remains unclear. Looked up from germline, CDR1 is MNHEY and CDR2 is SMNVEV (reference sequence). V shed 4 bases and J shed 0 bases, with 9 bases lying between them. There are 14 residues in the CDR3.

This rearrangement joins TRBV9 to TRBJ1-1; possible D gene TRBD1, 5 bases. Between the trimmed V and J ends, which lost 0 bases and 1 base, there was a span of 13 bases. The CDR3 totals 16 residues. Germline V gene data show CDR1 as SGDLS and CDR2 as YYNGEE. CDR3 DNA sequence: TGTGCCAGCAGCGTAGACGGACACCCGAGGAACACTGAAGCTTTCTTT. Encoded protein: CASSVDGHPRNTEAFF. The full variable domain, in which reference TRBV9 and TRBJ1-1 provide the parts outside the CDR3, is DSGVTQTPKHLITATGQRVTLRCSPRSGDLSVYWYQQSLDQGLQFLIQYYNGEERAKGNILERFSAQQFPDLHSELNLSSLELGDSALYFCASSVDGHPRNTEAFFGQGTRLTVV.

The chain recombines TRBV2 with TRBJ1-3, with 8 bases identical to TRBD1. CDR1 and CDR2 (germline): SNHLY, FYNNEI. V trimming: 8 bases; J trimming: 2 bases; junction bases outside the gene matches: 5. The CDR3 is made up of 14 amino acids. The CDR3 reads CASGSQGAGNTIYF. The CDR3 coding sequence is TGTGCCAGCGGTTCACAGGGGGCTGGAAACACCATATATTTT.

Here the CDR3 reads CASSLMSGPDTQYF. The CDR3 bases are TGTGCCAGCAGCTTAATGTCAGGGCCAGATACGCAGTATTTT. The genes are TRBV7-3 and TRBJ2-3, with TRBD1 as a possible D gene (5 bases). Trimming cost V 1 base and J 4 bases, with 9 bases left between them. The V gene's germline CDR1 is SGHTA and CDR2 FQGTGA. CDR3 length: 14 residues.

The chain combines TRBV7-9 with TRBJ1-1, with a tentative D call TRBD1 (6 bases). Between the trimmed V and J ends, which lost 2 bases and 7 bases, there was a span of 14 bases. The CDR3 is made up of 14 amino acids. Germline V gene data show CDR1 as SEHNR and CDR2 as FQNEAQ (reference sequence). This chain's CDR3 is CASSLRWGQVEAFF. CDR3 nucleotides: TGTGCCAGCAGCTTAAGATGGGGGCAAGTTGAAGCTTTCTTT. The whole variable domain, remainder taken from reference TRBV7-9 and TRBJ1-1, is DTGVSQNPRHKITKRGQNVTFRCDPISEHNRLYWYRQTLGQGPEFLTYFQNEAQLEKSRLLSDRFSAERPKGSFSTLEIQRTEQGDSAMYLCASSLRWGQVEAFFGQGTRLTVV.

This clone appeared once. CDR3 sequence: CASRPRQGEKLFF. CDR3 nucleotides: TGTGCCAGCAGACCGAGACAGGGAGAAAAACTGTTTTTT. The J gene is TRBJ1-4, the V gene TRBV7-6; 7 bases fit TRBD1. Germline lookup yields CDR1 SGHVS and CDR2 FNYEAQ. V lost 6 bases and J lost 8; bases outside the gene matches: 6. The CDR3 consists of 13 residues.

V is TRBV11-1 and J is TRBJ2-7; 7 bases agree with TRBD2. The V and J ends lost 6 bases and 2 bases, in that order; junction bases with no gene match: 13. The CDR3 loop spans 16 amino acids. The germline CDR1 and CDR2 sequences are SGHAT and FQDESV (reference sequence). The CDR3 nucleotides are TGTGCCAGCAGTCCATCCGGGGCGGGAGTACCCTACGAGCAGTACTTC. It yields the protein CASSPSGAGVPYEQYF.

CDR3 bases: TGTGCCAGTACCCCTACGGGACAAACGGTCACTGAAGCTTTCTTT. It is translated as CASTPTGQTVTEAFF. The chain couples TRBV19 to TRBJ1-1; a weak D match, TRBD1 (6 bases). Trimming removed 7 bases from V and 4 bases from J, with 19 bases in between. Per the germline V gene, CDR1 is LNHDA and CDR2 is SQIVND (reference sequence). This CDR3 comprises 15 residues.

The gene calls are TRBV7-2 and TRBJ1-3; no clear D. Trimming removed 0 bases from V and 3 bases from J, with 9 bases in between. Germline CDR1 SGHTA, CDR2 FQGNSA. The CDR3 sequence is 15 residues long. This CDR3 is CASSLAERVGNTIYF. CDR3 in DNA: TGTGCCAGCAGCTTAGCCGAACGGGTTGGAAACACCATATATTTT.

This chain links TRBV7-3 with TRBJ2-1; unclear D gene. The germline V gene encodes CDR1 SGHTA and CDR2 FQGTGA. The CDR3 has 12 residues. Trimming took 5 bases from V and 3 from J, leaving 5 bases between them. The CDR3 is CASSADYNEQFF. In DNA form, the CDR3 reads TGTGCCAGCAGCGCGGACTACAATGAGCAGTTCTTC.

The chain couples TRBV20-1 to TRBJ2-1, with a tentative D call TRBD2 (6 bases). The CDR3 has 11 amino acids. Per the germline V gene, CDR1 is DFQATT and CDR2 is SNEGSKA (reference sequence). Trimming removed 5 bases at V and 9 bases at J, with 11 bases between. CDR3 nucleotides: TGCAGTGCTTCTAGCGTGGGTGAGCAGTTCTTC. As protein: CSASSVGEQFF.

The chain couples TRBV18 to TRBJ2-7, with 7 bases aligning to TRBD2. There are 15 residues in the CDR3. The V gene end was trimmed by 3 bases and the J gene end by 3 bases; junction bases not matched to a gene: 8. Germline-derived CDR1 and CDR2 are KGHSH and LQKENI. The CDR3 DNA follows: TGTGCCAGCTCACCTCCCGCGGGAGACTTCTACGAGCAGTACTTC. It is translated as CASSPPAGDFYEQYF.

The chain links TRBV5-8 to TRBJ1-1; the match to TRBD1 covers 9 bases. The CDR3 length is 13 residues. Looked up from germline, CDR1 is SGHTS and CDR2 is YDEGEE. The junction had 12 bases not matched to a gene; V was cut back by 4 bases and J by 14 bases. The CDR3 bases are TGTGCCAGCAGCCGATACGGGACAGGGAGTAGATTCTTT. This codes for CASSRYGTGSRFF.

The chain has TRBV7-2 and TRBJ1-5; a weak D match, TRBD1 (5 bases). Germline CDR1 and CDR2: SGHTA and FQGNSA. The CDR3 runs 15 residues. V shed 1 base and J shed 7 bases, with 14 bases lying between them. In DNA, the CDR3 is TGTGCCAGCAGCTTAGTAGACGGGGCGGGGCAGCCCCAGCATTTT. It yields the protein CASSLVDGAGQPQHF.

V and J are TRBV19 and TRBJ2-7; the match to TRBD2 covers 8 bases. With 6 bases clipped from V and 5 bases from J, the junction kept 12 bases outside the gene matches. Germline V gene lookup returns CDR1 LNHDA and CDR2 SQIVND (reference sequence). CDR3 size: 15 residues. CDR3 DNA sequence: TGTGCCAGTAGACCCGGGGGGGGTCTAACTAACGAGCAGTACTTC. Its protein is CASRPGGGLTNEQYF.

J is TRBJ2-1 and V is TRBV28; 8 nucleotides align to TRBD2. After removal of 2 bases from V and 7 bases from J, the junction contained 4 bases not matched to a gene. The CDR3 spans 14 residues. Germline CDR1 is MDHEN and CDR2 is SYDVKM. The CDR3 sequence is CASSLPSGFNEQFF. CDR3 DNA: TGTGCCAGCAGTTTACCTAGCGGGTTTAATGAGCAGTTCTTC.